This TCR beta chain came from a study of T-cell memory formation after mild COVID-19. This clonotype has more than one count but fewer than ten. TCRdb recomputed calls from the 5' RACE reads with MiXCR, one row per CDR3 protein. The sample has 250,000 to 350,000 distinct CDR3 sequences, 15% seen once. The V end lost 3 bases, the J end lost 5 bases, and 20 bases lay between the germline ends. Per germline, CDR1 SGHRS and CDR2 YFSETQ. The CDR3 contains 16 residues. The sequence came from a man younger than 30 who had mild COVID-19 (a few samples of this study predate the infection). Cell type and time point are not known. Sequenced material: PBMCs or a T cell subset sorted from them (not recorded which). V and J are TRBV5-1 and TRBJ1-1; D perhaps matches TRBD1 (6 bases). CDR3 DNA: TGCGCCAGCAGCTGGAGCAGCGTGGGGGCGAGGACTGAAGCTTTCTTT. Translating it yields CASSWSSVGARTEAFF.